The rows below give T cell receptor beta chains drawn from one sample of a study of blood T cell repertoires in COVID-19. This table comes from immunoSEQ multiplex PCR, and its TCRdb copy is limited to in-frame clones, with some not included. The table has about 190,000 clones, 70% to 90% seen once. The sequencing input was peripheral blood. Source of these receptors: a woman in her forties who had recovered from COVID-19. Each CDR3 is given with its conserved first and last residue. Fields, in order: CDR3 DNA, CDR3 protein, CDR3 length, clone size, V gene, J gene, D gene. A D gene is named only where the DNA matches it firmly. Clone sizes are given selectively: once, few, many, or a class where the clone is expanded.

DNA: TGTGCCAGTAGTATGAATACAGGGGGCGTTGAAAAACTGTTTTTT
CDR3: CASSMNTGGVEKLFF
length: 15
size: NA
V: TRBV19
J: TRBJ1-4
D: TRBD1

DNA: TGTGCCAGCAGCCATCCGACAGGGGGCGGAAACACCGGGGAGCTGTTTTTT
CDR3: CASSHPTGGGNTGELFF
length: 17
size: NA
V: TRBV27
J: TRBJ2-2
D: TRBD1

DNA: TGTGCCAGCTCACCGCTAGCGGGAGTCATCAATGAGCAGTTCTTC
CDR3: CASSPLAGVINEQFF
length: 15
size: NA
V: TRBV18
J: TRBJ2-1
D: TRBD2

DNA: TGTGCCAGCAGTTTAAGTGGAGGTAGAGCTTTCTTT
CDR3: CASSLSGGRAFF
length: 12
size: NA
V: TRBV27
J: TRBJ1-1
D: NA

DNA: TGTGCCAGCAGCTTAACGGTCAGCAATCAGCCCCAGCATTTT
CDR3: CASSLTVSNQPQHF
length: 14
size: NA
V: TRBV7-8
J: TRBJ1-5
D: NA

DNA: TGCAGTGCTAGAGTGCAGGAAAAACTGTTTTTT
CDR3: CSARVQEKLFF
length: 11
size: NA
V: TRBV20-1
J: TRBJ1-4
D: NA

DNA: TGTGCCTGGACCCCACTTGCGGGGGAGACCCAGTACTTC
CDR3: CAWTPLAGETQYF
length: 13
size: once
V: TRBV30
J: TRBJ2-5
D: NA

DNA: TGTGCCTGGAGTGTACGGAGGAACACTGAAGCTTTCTTT
CDR3: CAWSVRRNTEAFF
length: 13
size: NA
V: TRBV30
J: TRBJ1-1
D: NA

DNA: TGCGCCAGCACCTCGACAGGGTTGGGCTCTGGAAACACCATATATTTT
CDR3: CASTSTGLGSGNTIYF
length: 16
size: NA
V: TRBV5-1
J: TRBJ1-3
D: TRBD1

DNA: TGTGCCAGCAGCTTGAACATGGACTCTCAGTTCTTC
CDR3: CASSLNMDSQFF
length: 12
size: NA
V: TRBV7-9
J: TRBJ2-1
D: NA

DNA: TGCAGCGGGGCGATGGATGCAAATCAGCCCCAGCATTTT
CDR3: CSGAMDANQPQHF
length: 13
size: NA
V: TRBV29-1
J: TRBJ1-5
D: NA

DNA: TGTGCCAGCAGTTTATCACAGAGCGAGCAGTACTTC
CDR3: CASSLSQSEQYF
length: 12
size: NA
V: TRBV28
J: TRBJ2-7
D: NA

DNA: TGTGCCAGCAGTCCGGAGCGGGAGGCCTACAATGAGCAGTTCTTC
CDR3: CASSPEREAYNEQFF
length: 15
size: once
V: TRBV6-2/TRBV6-3
J: TRBJ2-1
D: TRBD2

DNA: TGTGCCAGCAGCCGACGGACTAGCGGGAACAATGAGCAGTTCTTC
CDR3: CASSRRTSGNNEQFF
length: 15
size: once
V: TRBV3-1/TRBV3-2
J: TRBJ2-1
D: TRBD2

DNA: TGTGCCTGGAGTAGGGGGAATCAGCCCCAGCATTTT
CDR3: CAWSRGNQPQHF
length: 12
size: NA
V: TRBV30
J: TRBJ1-5
D: NA

DNA: TGTGCCTCGATAGGGGGCCGGGGCACTGAAGCTTTCTTT
CDR3: CASIGGRGTEAFF
length: 13
size: NA
V: TRBV30
J: TRBJ1-1
D: TRBD1

DNA: TGCGCCAGCAGCTTGGAGTCAGGGGGTAACACTGAAGCTTTCTTT
CDR3: CASSLESGGNTEAFF
length: 15
size: few
V: TRBV5-1
J: TRBJ1-1
D: TRBD1

DNA: TGTGCCAGCAGCGTAGATGGTAGTACCTACGAGCAGTACTTC
CDR3: CASSVDGSTYEQYF
length: 14
size: NA
V: TRBV9
J: TRBJ2-7
D: NA

DNA: TGCGCCAGCAGCCGCCGGGACAGCGCTGAAGCTTTCTTT
CDR3: CASSRRDSAEAFF
length: 13
size: NA
V: TRBV4-3
J: TRBJ1-1
D: TRBD1

DNA: TGTGCCAGCAGCTCGGACAGGGACACTGAAGCTTTCTTT
CDR3: CASSSDRDTEAFF
length: 13
size: NA
V: TRBV7-2
J: TRBJ1-1
D: TRBD1

DNA: TGCGCCAGCAGCTCAGACGGGAGAGGCTACAATGAGCAGTTCTTC
CDR3: CASSSDGRGYNEQFF
length: 15
size: NA
V: TRBV5-1
J: TRBJ2-1
D: NA

DNA: TGTGCCAGCACCTCGGGGCGGGACGGGGAGCTGTTTTTT
CDR3: CASTSGRDGELFF
length: 13
size: NA
V: TRBV5-8
J: TRBJ2-2
D: NA

DNA: TGTGCCACCAGTGATTTGACAGGGAGCACAGATACGCAGTATTTT
CDR3: CATSDLTGSTDTQYF
length: 15
size: NA
V: TRBV24-1
J: TRBJ2-3
D: NA

DNA: TGTGCCAGCAGCCAATTTGTAGGGGGCGGAAACACCATATATTTT
CDR3: CASSQFVGGGNTIYF
length: 15
size: NA
V: TRBV5-8
J: TRBJ1-3
D: TRBD1

DNA: TGTGCCAGTAGTATTTTAGCGGGAGAGTTCTACGAGCAGTACTTC
CDR3: CASSILAGEFYEQYF
length: 15
size: NA
V: TRBV19
J: TRBJ2-7
D: TRBD2

DNA: TGTGCCAGCAGCCGACAGCGCTCGAACACTGAAGCTTTCTTT
CDR3: CASSRQRSNTEAFF
length: 14
size: NA
V: TRBV5-6
J: TRBJ1-1
D: NA

DNA: TGTGCCAGCAGAATAGCGGGAGGGCCTTCCTACGAGCAGTACTTC
CDR3: CASRIAGGPSYEQYF
length: 15
size: NA
V: TRBV27
J: TRBJ2-7
D: TRBD2

DNA: TGCAGTGCCAGTGGACCCTCGGAGGAGACCCAGTACTTC
CDR3: CSASGPSEETQYF
length: 13
size: NA
V: TRBV20-1
J: TRBJ2-5
D: NA

DNA: TGTGCCAGTACCAGACAGGGCAACACTGAAGCTTTCTTT
CDR3: CASTRQGNTEAFF
length: 13
size: NA
V: TRBV19
J: TRBJ1-1
D: TRBD1

DNA: TGTGCCAGCAGGGGACAGGGGAGGAACACTGAAGCTTTCTTT
CDR3: CASRGQGRNTEAFF
length: 14
size: NA
V: TRBV6-6
J: TRBJ1-1
D: TRBD1

DNA: TGTGCCAGCAGCTACTGGACTAGCGGGCCTCAAGAGACCCAGTACTTC
CDR3: CASSYWTSGPQETQYF
length: 16
size: NA
V: TRBV7-2
J: TRBJ2-5
D: TRBD2

DNA: TGTGCCAGCAGCTTGGGGGGGACAGGGAACTCTGGGGCCAACGTCCTGACTTTC
CDR3: CASSLGGTGNSGANVLTF
length: 18
size: NA
V: TRBV5-4
J: TRBJ2-6
D: TRBD1

DNA: TGTGCCAGCAGCGCGGGACTCGACAGGGTAGATACGCAGTATTTT
CDR3: CASSAGLDRVDTQYF
length: 15
size: NA
V: TRBV11-2
J: TRBJ2-3
D: NA

DNA: TGTGCCAGCAGCTTATCGGGCAGGCCCGGGGAGCCCCAGCATTTT
CDR3: CASSLSGRPGEPQHF
length: 15
size: few
V: TRBV7-8
J: TRBJ1-5
D: NA

DNA: TGCGCCAGCAGCCAAGTACAACCAGGGGATTACACCACCGGGGAGCTGTTTTTT
CDR3: CASSQVQPGDYTTGELFF
length: 18
size: NA
V: TRBV4-3
J: TRBJ2-2
D: NA

DNA: TGTGCCAGTAGTAACCGGGACAGGGGGGAAAAACTGTTTTTT
CDR3: CASSNRDRGEKLFF
length: 14
size: NA
V: TRBV19
J: TRBJ1-4
D: TRBD1

DNA: TGTGCTAGTGGTTTGGTACCCGGGGCCGGGGAGCTGTTTTTT
CDR3: CASGLVPGAGELFF
length: 14
size: NA
V: TRBV12-5
J: TRBJ2-2
D: NA

DNA: TGTGCCAGCAGTTCCAGGTCTGACGCTGCTCAGCCCCAGCATTTT
CDR3: CASSSRSDAAQPQHF
length: 15
size: NA
V: TRBV6-5
J: TRBJ1-5
D: NA

DNA: TGTGCCAGCAGCTTCGGGACAGGGGCTTATAGCAATCAGCCCCAGCATTTT
CDR3: CASSFGTGAYSNQPQHF
length: 17
size: NA
V: TRBV7-9
J: TRBJ1-5
D: TRBD1

DNA: TGTGCCAGCAGCGTGGGGACTAGCGGATACACCGGGGAGCTGTTTTTT
CDR3: CASSVGTSGYTGELFF
length: 16
size: once
V: TRBV9
J: TRBJ2-2
D: TRBD2

DNA: TGTGCCATCGGGGGCGGGACAGAAAATGAAAAACTGTTTTTT
CDR3: CAIGGGTENEKLFF
length: 14
size: NA
V: TRBV10-3
J: TRBJ1-4
D: TRBD1

DNA: TGTGCCAGCAGCCCATTGGGGCAAATCCTTGGCTACACCTTC
CDR3: CASSPLGQILGYTF
length: 14
size: NA
V: TRBV5-6
J: TRBJ1-2
D: NA

DNA: TGTGCCAGCAGCCCAAATCTAGCAGGTGAGCAGTTCTTC
CDR3: CASSPNLAGEQFF
length: 13
size: NA
V: TRBV7-8
J: TRBJ2-1
D: NA

DNA: TGTGCCAGCAGCCGGGACGGGGGGGAAACTGAAGCTTTCTTT
CDR3: CASSRDGGETEAFF
length: 14
size: NA
V: TRBV3-1/TRBV3-2
J: TRBJ1-1
D: NA

DNA: TGTGCCAGCAGTTCTCAGGGCCAGAATCAGCCCCAGCATTTT
CDR3: CASSSQGQNQPQHF
length: 14
size: NA
V: TRBV21-1
J: TRBJ1-5
D: NA